This T cell receptor (beta chain) was identified in a study of early T cells in non-severe SARS-CoV-2 infection. Study background: Sequencing input comprised bulk RNA from unsorted whole blood; chain pairing was not available.

The protocol attached unique molecular identifiers to individual cDNA molecules. MiXCR was run by TCRdb on the 5' RACE reads, yielding one entry per CDR3 protein. This table has approximately 35,000 distinct CDR3 sequences, approximately 5.3% appearing once. This clonotype was found many times. The antigen is undetermined. General study results and limits: The study's VDJdb matching favored anti-spike CD8 responses and missed private and CD4 specificities.

Looked up from germline, CDR1 is SGHVS and CDR2 is FQNEAQ. This CDR3 has 14 amino acids. V lost 5 bases and J lost 5, with 15 bases in between. The TCR was taken from an adult who was a healthcare worker with PCR-confirmed SARS-CoV-2 infection or an uninfected control (not recorded which). This chain joins TRBV7-8 and TRBJ2-5; D unclear. Specimen: whole blood. CDR3 nucleotides: TGTGCCAGCAGCACTTTCCCCCCCAGGGAGACCCAGTACTTC. Translation: CASSTFPPRETQYF.